The present TCR beta chain was sequenced within a study of shared clonotypes between healthy human individuals. Study-wide context: Donors were a couple of women and a few men aged 18 to 49. Study conclusions and caveats: Unshared clonotypes carried lower generation probabilities than those common to all four donors.

This CDR3 region has 14 residues. Germline V CDR1 and CDR2: SQVTM, ANQGSEA. Trimming left V 7 bases short and J 2 bases short, with 15 bases between. This clone was found once. Its specificity is not known. Each subset's genomic DNA was split evenly across several immunoSEQ plates. Replicate PCRs for sorted subsets used roughly 200 ng DNA; this equaled around 28,000 T cell genomes. Sequencing was performed with immunoSEQ multiplex PCR; in TCRdb, only in-frame clones are kept and a portion is missing. Altogether approximately 2.5 million clones are present, approximately 93% being singletons, with the ten largest covering about 0.38%.

The rearrangement joins TRBV29-1 to TRBJ1-3, with a weak D call TRBD1 (6 bases). Sequencing input: naive CD4+ T cells from PBMCs. Described subset: CD45RA+ positively selected. The receptor's source is a man younger than 35 in good health. Some clones in this sample may be carry-over from other donors' samples. CDR3 residues: CSAQDRTTGNTIYF. The DNA for the CDR3 is TGCAGCGCCCAGGACAGAACCACTGGAAACACCATATATTTT.